This T cell receptor beta chain was recovered during a study of CD8+CD57+ T cells in acquired aplastic anemia. The study, taken as a whole, reports: Roughly 31 was the count of CD8+ CDR3 sequences that patients shared with controls.

Germline V CDR1 and CDR2: SGDLS, YYNGEE. This CDR3 spans 14 amino acids. Trimming removed 3 bases from V and 4 bases from J, with 13 bases in between. Comments on this clonotype: What it recognizes is unknown.

Genomic DNA provided the template from which TCR beta VDJ and CDR3 profiles were obtained. MiXCR was run by TCRdb on the reads, yielding one entry per CDR3 protein. The sample lists 150,000 to 200,000 distinct CDR3 sequences; 64% were seen once. The source of this sequence is a human donor with severe aplastic anemia or a healthy control (not recorded which). Sequenced sample: sorted CD4+, CD8+, or CD8+CD57+ T cells (not recorded which) from PBMCs. The gene calls are TRBV9 and TRBJ1-2, with D possibly matching TRBD1 (6 bases). The CDR3 nucleotides are TGTGCCAGCAGCGCAGAACAGGGCCCCTATGGCTACACCTTC. Amino acids: CASSAEQGPYGYTF.